The sequence of this TCR beta chain was determined in a study of blood T cell repertoires in COVID-19. Data came from immunoSEQ multiplex PCR; TCRdb stores just in-frame clones and leaves some out. In the table there are 350,000 to 400,000 clones, roughly 90% of which are singletons. CDR1 and CDR2 from the germline V gene are GTSNPN and SVGIG (reference sequence). V dropped 0 bases and J dropped 4; count of bases not matched to a gene: 3. This CDR3 has 14 residues. The J gene is TRBJ2-3, the V gene TRBV30, with 8 bases matching TRBD2. The sequenced sample consisted of peripheral blood. The TCR comes from a woman aged 30 to 39 with COVID-19, enrolled during active disease. The CDR3 loop reads CAWSVGGRPDTQYF. CDR3 coding DNA: TGTGCCTGGAGTGTAGGCGGGAGGCCAGATACGCAGTATTTT. Together with reference TRBV30 and TRBJ2-3, the CDR3 gives the full variable domain: SQTIHQWPATLVQPVGSPLSLECTVEGTSNPNLYWYRQAAGRGLQLLFYSVGIGQISSEVPQNLSASRPQDRQFILSSKKLLLSDSGFYLCAWSVGGRPDTQYFGPGTRLTVL.